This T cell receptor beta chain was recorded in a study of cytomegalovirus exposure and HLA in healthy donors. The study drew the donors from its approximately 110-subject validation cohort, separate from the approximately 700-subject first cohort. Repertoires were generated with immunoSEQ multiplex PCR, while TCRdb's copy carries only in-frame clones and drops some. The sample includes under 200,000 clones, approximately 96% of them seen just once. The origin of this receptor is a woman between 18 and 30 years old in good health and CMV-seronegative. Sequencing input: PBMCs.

CDR3 region: CASSQESRGGYTF. CDR3 coding DNA: TGCGCCAGCAGCCAGGAAAGCAGGGGTGGCTACACCTTC. The chain carries TRBV4-3 and TRBJ1-2; possible D gene TRBD1, 6 bases. The V gene's germline CDR1 is LGHNA and CDR2 YSLEER. Trimming removed 3 bases from V and 7 bases from J, with 12 bases in between. There are 13 residues in the CDR3.